The clone carrying this T cell receptor (beta chain) has only one observation. The antigen remains unidentified. These data are taken from a study of graft-versus-host responses after intestinal transplantation. Study background: Every one of the recipients received anti-thymocyte globulin induction and afterwards took tacrolimus and steroids for roughly three years.

The CDR3 is 18 residues long. Germline values: CDR1 LNHNV, CDR2 YYDKDF (reference sequence). J lost 1 base, V lost 1 base, and 8 bases had no gene match. Produced via immunoSEQ multiplex PCR; TCRdb's table is partial and in-frame only. Of 85,000 to 95,000 clones listed, approximately 94% are singletons. This chain joins TRBV15 and TRBJ2-3, with 10 bases identical to TRBD1. The source of this sequence is a human donor who received an intestinal transplant. Sequenced material: unstimulated CD8+ T cells sorted from spleen or lymph node cells, taken before intestinal transplant. The CDR3 DNA follows: TGTGCCACCAGCAGAGTTTCCCCCGGGACAGGGGGCACAGATACGCAGTATTTT. Its protein product is CATSRVSPGTGGTDTQYF.